Sequencing of this T cell receptor beta chain was carried out in a study of OX40 agonist ivuxolimab in advanced cancers. Germline assignment: CDR1 SGHAT and CDR2 FQDESV (reference sequence). The CDR3 has 15 amino acids. V gave up 4 bases and J gave up 2 bases; unmatched junction bases: 8. Assay: immunoSEQ multiplex PCR; the TCRdb copy retains only in-frame clones and omits some. The repertoire has tens of thousands of clones, roughly 90% of them found once; the top ten carry approximately 1.3%. Blood draws occurred at baseline, cycle 4 day 1, and cycle 7 day 1. The V and J genes are TRBV11-1 and TRBJ2-7; TRBD1 matches at 7 bases. The material was CD4+ or CD8+ T cells sorted from blood, obtained in a trial of the OX40 agonist ivuxolimab. This receptor was identified in an adult with an advanced solid tumor such as melanoma, head and neck, liver or kidney cancer. CDR3: CASSSNSGTAYEQYF. As DNA, the CDR3 is TGTGCCAGCAGCTCGAACTCGGGGACAGCCTACGAGCAGTACTTC.